Below are 10 T cell receptor beta chains sequenced from a single sample in a study of spatial heterogeneity in lung cancer. A single record per CDR3 protein comes from TCRdb applying MiXCR to the 5' RACE reads. In the table there are 8,500 to 10,000 distinct CDR3 sequences, 3.9% of which are singletons. The time point: blood taken at disease recurrence. Without sorting, whole RNA was sequenced from tumor, nontumor lung or frozen PBMC. The sequenced sample was PBMCs, obtained at recurrence. These receptors all stem from a female donor with early-stage non-small cell lung cancer.

This clonotype is labeled medium-sized (0.01 to 0.1%). This beta chain represents an off-target read in a library built for alpha chains; its size is of limited meaning. The rearrangement joins TRBV4-3 to TRBJ1-5; TRBD1 is a possible D gene (6 bases). Trimming took 0 bases from V and 7 from J, leaving 10 bases between them. Germline-derived CDR1 and CDR2 are LGHNA and YSLEER. This CDR3 region has 14 residues. CDR3 loop: CASSQDWGAQPQHF. CDR3 coding DNA: TGCGCCAGCAGCCAAGATTGGGGGGCCCAGCCCCAGCATTTT.

This clonotype was seen at least ten times. This beta chain came through as a stray read in a library set up for alpha chains, and its size says little. V and J are TRBV6-5 and TRBJ2-1, with no clear D. The V end was cut by 0 bases, the J end by 7 bases, with 10 bases between. This CDR3 contains 14 residues. CDR1 and CDR2 (germline): MNHEY, SVGAGI. In nucleotides, the CDR3 is TGTGCCAGCAGTTACTCGAGTGGATCTAATGAGCAGTTCTTC. Its translation: CASSYSSGSNEQFF.

On this clonotype itself: This beta chain slipped into a library made for alpha chains as a stray read, so its size is not meaningful. The chain recombines TRBV4-1 with TRBJ1-2; D may be TRBD1 (5 bases). V was clipped by 1 base and J by 8 bases, with 14 bases between them. Germline-derived CDR1 and CDR2 are MGHRA and YSYEKL. The CDR3 is made up of 14 amino acids. The CDR3 DNA reads TGCGCCAGCAGCCAAGTGGTAGGGGAGAAAGGCTACACCTTC. Residues: CASSQVVGEKGYTF.

This clonotype appeared many times. This beta chain came through as a stray read in a library set up for alpha chains, and its size says little. The rearrangement joins TRBV5-1 to TRBJ1-1, with 7 bases lining up with TRBD1. V lost 3 bases and J lost 7; bases outside the gene matches: 9. CDR1 and CDR2 (germline): SGHRS, YFSETQ. CDR3 length equals 14 residues. The CDR3 DNA reads as TGCGCCAGCAGCTGGGCCGGGACAGACGGTGAAGCTTTCTTT. This translates into CASSWAGTDGEAFF.

By proportion, this clonotype is medium-sized (0.01 to 0.1%). This beta chain is a stray sequence in a library constructed for alpha chains; its clone size is not meaningful. CDR3 sequence: CAPNPPSYEQYF. As DNA, the CDR3 is TGTGCCCCTAACCCTCCCTCCTACGAGCAGTACTTC. The chain is built from TRBV12-3 or TRBV12-4 and TRBJ2-7, with D unresolved. The V and J ends lost 11 bases and 0 bases respectively, with 11 bases between them. This CDR3 is built from 12 residues.

This clonotype has a count of ten or more. This beta chain is an unintended read in a library built for alpha chains; its size means little. This chain connects TRBV7-8 to TRBJ2-1; D is unclear. The CDR3 spans 14 residues. Trimming pared 1 base from V and 4 bases from J, leaving 8 bases between. Germline-derived CDR1 and CDR2 are SGHVS and FQNEAQ. The CDR3 reads CASSLGLRYNEQFF. The CDR3 DNA reads TGTGCCAGCAGCTTAGGTCTTAGGTACAATGAGCAGTTCTTC.

This clonotype appeared many times. This beta chain is a stray sequence in a library constructed for alpha chains; its clone size is not meaningful. This chain links TRBV2 with TRBJ1-5; D call uncertain. The CDR3 covers 14 residues. Trimming pared 2 bases from V and 7 bases from J, leaving 12 bases between. CDR1 is SNHLY, CDR2 FYNNEI, per germline. The CDR3 DNA is TGTGCCAGCAGTGAATCGGTAAGGTTCCAGCCCCAGCATTTT. Its translation: CASSESVRFQPQHF.

Ten or more counts support this clonotype. In a library made to pick up alpha chains, this beta chain is a stray read with a size that means little. The chain combines TRBV5-1 with TRBJ2-3, with D perhaps matching TRBD2 (6 bases). Germline CDR1 SGHRS, CDR2 YFSETQ. V lost 6 bases and J lost 0, with 11 bases in between. This CDR3 has 14 amino acids. The CDR3 DNA reads TGCGCCAGCACACGGGCGGGGAGCACAGATACGCAGTATTTT. Residues: CASTRAGSTDTQYF.

This clonotype was seen repeatedly, ten times or more. Little can be read into the size of this beta chain, an off-target read in a library designed for alpha chains. CDR3 sequence reads: CATSRGGGRTEAFF. The CDR3 nucleotides are TGTGCCACCAGCAGAGGTGGGGGGCGCACTGAAGCTTTCTTT. The V call is TRBV15, the J call TRBJ1-1, with a possible D match to TRBD1 (6 bases). V lost 1 base and J 4 bases, leaving 10 bases between the germline ends. This CDR3 has 14 residues. CDR1 is LNHNV, CDR2 YYDKDF, per germline (reference sequence).

In its sample, this clonotype was seen many times. This beta chain turned up in a library designed for alpha chains; as an off-target read, its abundance says little. This chain uses TRBV6-5 with TRBJ2-5, with 7 bases lining up with TRBD1. The V gene's germline CDR1 is MNHEY and CDR2 SVGAGI. The CDR3 spans 13 residues. J lost 6 bases, V lost 6 bases, and 7 bases had no gene match. The DNA of the CDR3 is TGTGCCAGCAGCCCCGACAGGGTGCAGACCCAGTACTTC. The encoded protein is CASSPDRVQTQYF.